Listed below are T cell receptor beta chains from one sample, sequenced in a study of blood T cells in healthy people across ages. MiXCR, applied by TCRdb to the 5' RACE reads, yields one record per CDR3 protein. Among roughly 680,000 distinct CDR3 sequences, under 65% were seen once, and the ten largest hold approximately 12%. The sequenced material came from blood. These receptors all stem from a woman older than 75 in good health. Both conserved end residues are part of each CDR3. A D gene is named only where the DNA matches it firmly. Clone size is shown for a subset of rows, as once, few, many or a class of expanded clone.

.	TRBV20-1	.	TRBJ2-1	CSAPGLTDNEQFF	TGCAGTGCTCCGGGGCTGACCGACAATGAGCAGTTCTTC
.	TRBV2	.	TRBJ2-4	CASSEGPGLAKNIQYF	TGTGCCAGCAGTGAAGGGCCAGGTCTAGCCAAAAACATTCAGTACTTC
once	TRBV5-1	.	TRBJ2-5	CASSLLGVPQETQYF	TGCGCCAGCAGCTTGCTAGGTGTCCCACAAGAGACCCAGTACTTC
many	TRBV25-1	.	TRBJ1-1	CASSGTGGNTEAFF	TGTGCCAGCAGTGGTACAGGAGGGAACACTGAAGCTTTCTTT
.	TRBV28	.	TRBJ2-2	CASGGPGELFF	TGTGCCAGCGGGGGGCCCGGGGAGCTGTTTTTT
many	TRBV25-1	.	TRBJ2-5	CASSEYTPGRRETQYF	TGTGCCAGCAGTGAATATACCCCGGGGAGGCGAGAGACCCAGTACTTC
many	TRBV12-3/TRBV12-4	TRBD2	TRBJ2-1	CASSLGTSGYNEQFF	TGTGCCAGCAGCTTGGGGACTAGCGGCTACAATGAGCAGTTCTTC
once	TRBV30	.	TRBJ1-5	CAWSRAGVLQPQHF	TGTGCCTGGAGTAGAGCTGGGGTACTGCAGCCCCAGCATTTT
.	TRBV9	.	TRBJ2-2	CASSATGFANTGELFF	TGTGCCAGCAGCGCTACCGGATTCGCGAACACCGGGGAGCTGTTTTTT
once	TRBV20-1	.	TRBJ1-2	CSARTGSGYTF	TGCAGTGCCCGCACGGGCTCCGGCTACACCTTC
few	TRBV18	TRBD2	TRBJ2-7	CASSPLAGGEQYF	TGTGCCAGCTCACCACTAGCGGGAGGCGAGCAGTACTTC
many	TRBV12-3/TRBV12-4	.	TRBJ2-1	CASNAGARPLFF	TGTGCCAGCAACGCTGGGGCGCGCCCCTTGTTCTTC
.	TRBV7-9	.	TRBJ2-5	CASSLPKLQETQYF	TGTGCCAGCAGCTTACCGAAACTACAAGAGACCCAGTACTTC
few	TRBV5-1	TRBD2	TRBJ2-5	CASSAGGTGGSWRQETQYF	TGCGCCAGCAGCGCCGGCGGGACTGGCGGGAGTTGGAGACAAGAGACCCAGTACTTC
few	TRBV6-1	.	TRBJ2-3	CASSEVPTGTQYF	TGTGCCAGCAGTGAAGTCCCAACGGGTACGCAGTATTTT
.	TRBV15	.	TRBJ2-7	CATSTFGVYEQYF	TGTGCCACCAGCACTTTTGGGGTTTACGAGCAGTACTTC
.	TRBV4-1	TRBD2	TRBJ2-1	CASSPRLAGGRLDNEQFF	TGCGCCAGCAGCCCCCGACTAGCGGGAGGGAGGTTGGACAATGAGCAGTTCTTC
.	TRBV9	.	TRBJ2-2	CASSDRPVTGELFF	TGTGCCAGCAGCGATAGACCGGTTACCGGGGAGCTGTTTTTT
.	TRBV20-1	TRBD2	TRBJ2-7	CSAELAGSSYEQYF	TGCAGTGCCGAACTAGCGGGGAGTTCCTACGAGCAGTACTTC
.	TRBV20-1	TRBD1	TRBJ1-2	CSARDSGGNGYTF	TGCAGTGCTCGGGACAGTGGCGGGAACGGCTACACCTTC
many	TRBV28	.	TRBJ2-7	CASTSLPREQYF	TGTGCCAGCACCTCTCTGCCGCGTGAGCAGTACTTC
.	TRBV12-3/TRBV12-4	TRBD1	TRBJ1-2	CASRPPRTGALYGYTF	TGTGCCAGCAGGCCACCGAGGACAGGGGCGCTTTATGGCTACACCTTC
few	TRBV7-2	.	TRBJ2-7	CASSLVATGYYEQYF	TGTGCCAGCAGCTTAGTGGCGACCGGGTACTACGAGCAGTACTTC
few	TRBV11-2	.	TRBJ2-2	CASSLVRTRVGGELFF	TGTGCCAGCAGCTTAGTGCGCACAAGGGTCGGCGGGGAGCTGTTTTTT
.	TRBV10-3	.	TRBJ2-7	CAIRGTASSYEQYF	TGTGCCATCAGAGGGACGGCTAGCTCCTACGAGCAGTACTTC
.	TRBV18	.	TRBJ2-5	CASSPRPGQMYQETQYF	TGTGCCAGCTCACCCCGGCCAGGCCAGATGTACCAAGAGACCCAGTACTTC
.	TRBV2	TRBD1	TRBJ2-1	CASSEGPGQGYEQFF	TGTGCCAGCAGTGAAGGCCCGGGACAGGGCTATGAGCAGTTCTTC
.	TRBV20-1	.	TRBJ2-1	CSARETTRGQFF	TGCAGTGCTAGGGAAACTACCCGGGGCCAGTTCTTC
.	TRBV14	.	TRBJ2-5	CASSHRIPLETQYF	TGTGCCAGCAGCCACCGCATACCACTAGAGACCCAGTACTTC
many	TRBV6-1	.	TRBJ1-4	CASKRGAQPEAEKLFF	TGTGCCAGCAAGAGAGGGGCCCAACCCGAGGCGGAAAAACTGTTTTTT
once	TRBV24-1	.	TRBJ1-2	CATSDYGGGYTF	TGTGCCACCAGTGATTACGGAGGCGGCTACACCTTC
.	TRBV12-3/TRBV12-4	.	TRBJ2-6	CASSTSTRAGANVLTF	TGTGCCAGCAGTACCTCGACCCGAGCTGGGGCCAACGTCCTGACTTTC
many	TRBV25-1	.	TRBJ2-1	CASSGGYLEYNEQFF	TGTGCCAGCAGTGGGGGCTACCTGGAGTACAATGAGCAGTTCTTC
.	TRBV24-1	.	TRBJ2-5	CATSTVGETQYF	TGTGCCACCAGTACGGTAGGAGAGACCCAGTACTTC
.	TRBV5-1	.	TRBJ1-2	CASSLVGRTYGYTF	TGCGCCAGCAGCTTGGTGGGGAGAACCTATGGCTACACCTTC
many	TRBV6-2/TRBV6-3	.	TRBJ2-5	CASSYSKETQYF	TGTGCCAGCAGTTACTCGAAAGAGACCCAGTACTTC
.	TRBV7-9	TRBD1	TRBJ2-1	CASSLIRGRVNEQFF	TGTGCCAGCAGCTTAATTAGGGGGCGCGTCAATGAGCAGTTCTTC
many	TRBV6-6	.	TRBJ1-2	CASTAGNNYGYTF	TGTGCCAGCACAGCCGGGAATAACTATGGCTACACCTTC
many	TRBV29-1	.	TRBJ2-3	CSVAAQGTTSTDTQYF	TGCAGCGTCGCCGCCCAAGGAACTACTAGCACAGATACGCAGTATTTT
.	TRBV7-7	TRBD2	TRBJ2-1	CASSTRLADGEQFF	TGTGCCAGCAGCACCCGACTAGCTGACGGTGAGCAGTTCTTC
.	TRBV2	.	TRBJ2-4	CASSVTVIPPAF	TGTGCCAGCAGTGTGACGGTTATACCCCCTGCCTTC
.	TRBV12-3/TRBV12-4	.	TRBJ2-1	CASSFVVSMGNEQFF	TGTGCCAGCAGTTTTGTGGTCTCAATGGGGAATGAGCAGTTCTTC
.	TRBV6-5	.	TRBJ2-7	CASSSSRAEGEYF	TGTGCCAGCAGTTCCTCACGAGCTGAGGGGGAGTACTTC
many	TRBV28	TRBD2	TRBJ2-1	CASSFSGRASNEQFF	TGTGCCAGCAGTTTTAGCGGGAGGGCCTCGAATGAGCAGTTCTTC
many	TRBV2	TRBD2	TRBJ2-7	CASSRASGRRYYEQYF	TGTGCCAGCAGCCGGGCTAGCGGGAGAAGATACTACGAGCAGTACTTC